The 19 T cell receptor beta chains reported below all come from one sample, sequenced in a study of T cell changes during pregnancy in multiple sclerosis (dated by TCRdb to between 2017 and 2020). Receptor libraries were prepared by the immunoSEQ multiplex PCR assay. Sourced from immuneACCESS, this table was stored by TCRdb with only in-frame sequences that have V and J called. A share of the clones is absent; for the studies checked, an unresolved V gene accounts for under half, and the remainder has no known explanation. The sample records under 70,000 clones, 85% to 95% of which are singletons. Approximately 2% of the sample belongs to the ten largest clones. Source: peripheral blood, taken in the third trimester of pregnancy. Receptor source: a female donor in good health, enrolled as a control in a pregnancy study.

In DNA, the CDR3 is TGTGCCAGTAGTTCCTGGGAGCACCAAGAGACCCAGTACTTC. Protein sequence: CASSSWEHQETQYF. The rearrangement joins TRBV19 to TRBJ2-5; D may be TRBD2 (5 bases). CDR1 is LNHDA and CDR2 is SQIVND in the germline V gene (reference sequence). The CDR3 extends over 14 amino acids. The ends were cut back, 5 bases at V and 0 bases at J, with 10 bases in the middle.

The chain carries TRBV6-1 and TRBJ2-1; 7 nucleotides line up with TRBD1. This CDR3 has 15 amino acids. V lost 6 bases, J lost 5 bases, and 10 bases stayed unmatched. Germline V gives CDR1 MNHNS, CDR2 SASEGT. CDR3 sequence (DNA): TGTGCCAGCAGCCGAAGAGGGGGCCCTGACAATGAGCAGTTCTTC. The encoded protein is CASSRRGGPDNEQFF.

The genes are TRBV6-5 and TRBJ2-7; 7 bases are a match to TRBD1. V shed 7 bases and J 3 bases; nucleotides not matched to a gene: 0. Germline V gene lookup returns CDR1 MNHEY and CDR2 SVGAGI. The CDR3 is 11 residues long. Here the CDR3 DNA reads TGTGCCAGCAACAGGGGCTACGAGCAGTACTTC. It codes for CASNRGYEQYF.

The CDR3 DNA reads as TGTGCCAGCAGCTCGACAGGAGACACAGATACGCAGTATTTT. Amino acid sequence: CASSSTGDTDTQYF. The V gene is TRBV7-9, the J gene TRBJ2-3, with D perhaps TRBD1 (6 bases). The CDR3 contains 14 residues. Germline loops: CDR1 SEHNR, CDR2 FQNEAQ (reference sequence). The ends were cut back, 4 bases at V and 2 bases at J, with 10 bases in the middle.

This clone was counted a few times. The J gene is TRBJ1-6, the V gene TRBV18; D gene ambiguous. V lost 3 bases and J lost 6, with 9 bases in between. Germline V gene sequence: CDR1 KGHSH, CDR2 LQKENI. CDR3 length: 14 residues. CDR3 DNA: TGTGCCAGCTCACCGTCCCCGGGTAATTCACCCCTCCACTTT. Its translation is CASSPSPGNSPLHF.

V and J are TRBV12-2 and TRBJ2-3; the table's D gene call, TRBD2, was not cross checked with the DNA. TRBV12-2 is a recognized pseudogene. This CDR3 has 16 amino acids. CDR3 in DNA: TGTGCAAGTCTCGCTTCAGAGGGGACTAGCGGGGCCAACCAGTATTTT. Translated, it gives CASLASEGTSGANQYF.

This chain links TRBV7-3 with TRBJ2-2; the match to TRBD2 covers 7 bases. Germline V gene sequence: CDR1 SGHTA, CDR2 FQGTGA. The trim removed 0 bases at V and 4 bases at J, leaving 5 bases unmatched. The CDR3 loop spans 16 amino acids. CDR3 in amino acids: CASSLTGGGGTGELFF. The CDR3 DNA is TGTGCCAGCAGCTTAACGGGCGGCGGGGGCACCGGGGAGCTGTTTTTT.

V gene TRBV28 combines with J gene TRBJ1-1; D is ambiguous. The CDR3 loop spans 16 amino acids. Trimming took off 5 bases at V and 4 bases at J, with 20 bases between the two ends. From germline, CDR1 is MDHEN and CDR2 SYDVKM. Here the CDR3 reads CASSLVLLNKRTEAFF. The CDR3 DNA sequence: TGTGCCAGCAGTCTAGTCTTACTGAACAAGCGCACTGAAGCTTTCTTT.

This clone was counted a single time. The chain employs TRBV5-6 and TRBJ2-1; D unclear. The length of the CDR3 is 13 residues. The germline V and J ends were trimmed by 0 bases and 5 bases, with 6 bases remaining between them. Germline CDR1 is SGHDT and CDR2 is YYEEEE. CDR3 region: CASSLDPDNEQFF. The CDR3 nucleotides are TGTGCCAGCAGCTTGGATCCGGACAATGAGCAGTTCTTC.

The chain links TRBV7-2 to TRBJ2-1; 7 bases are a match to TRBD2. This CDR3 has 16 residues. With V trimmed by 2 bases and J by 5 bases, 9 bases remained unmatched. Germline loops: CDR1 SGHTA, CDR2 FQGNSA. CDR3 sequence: CASSLNMAGADNEQFF. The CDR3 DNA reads TGTGCCAGCAGCTTAAATATGGCGGGAGCTGACAATGAGCAGTTCTTC.

The DNA of the CDR3 is TGCGCCAGCAGTCAAACACCAGGGGGCGGGGGCTACACCTTC. Protein product: CASSQTPGGGGYTF. The V and J genes are TRBV4-3 and TRBJ1-2, with 8 bases fitting TRBD1. The CDR3 runs to 14 residues. Germline loops: CDR1 LGHNA, CDR2 YSLEER. The ends lost 6 bases at V and 8 bases at J; junction bases unmatched: 11.

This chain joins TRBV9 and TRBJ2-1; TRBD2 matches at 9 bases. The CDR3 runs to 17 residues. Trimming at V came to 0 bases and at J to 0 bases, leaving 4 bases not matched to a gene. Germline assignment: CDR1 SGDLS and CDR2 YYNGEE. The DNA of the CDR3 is TGTGCCAGCAGCGTAGAGGGTAGCGGGAGCTCCTACAATGAGCAGTTCTTC. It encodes CASSVEGSGSSYNEQFF.

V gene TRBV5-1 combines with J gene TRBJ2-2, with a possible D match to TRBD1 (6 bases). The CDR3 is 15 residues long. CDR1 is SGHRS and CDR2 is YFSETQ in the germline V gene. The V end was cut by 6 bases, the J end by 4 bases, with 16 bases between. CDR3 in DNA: TGCGCCAGCACCCACGGGACACGGAGCACCGGGGAGCTGTTTTTT. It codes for CASTHGTRSTGELFF.

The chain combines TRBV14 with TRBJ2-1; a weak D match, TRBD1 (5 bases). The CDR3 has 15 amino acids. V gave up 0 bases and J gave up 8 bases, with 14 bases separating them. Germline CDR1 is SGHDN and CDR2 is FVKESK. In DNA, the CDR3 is TGTGCCAGCAGCCAAGAATTGGCCAGGGTCGATGAGCAGTTCTTC. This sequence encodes CASSQELARVDEQFF. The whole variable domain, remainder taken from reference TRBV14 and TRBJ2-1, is EAGVTQFPSHSVIEKGQTVTLRCDPISGHDNLYWYRRVMGKEIKFLLHFVKESKQDESGMPNNRFLAERTGGTYSTLKVQPAELEDSGVYFCASSQELARVDEQFFGPGTRLTVL.

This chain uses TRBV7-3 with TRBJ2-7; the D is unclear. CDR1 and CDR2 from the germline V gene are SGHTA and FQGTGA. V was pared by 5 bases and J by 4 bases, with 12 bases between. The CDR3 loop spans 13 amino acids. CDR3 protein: CASSPTNGYEQYF. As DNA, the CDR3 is TGTGCCAGCAGCCCAACTAACGGGTACGAGCAGTACTTC.

In nucleotides, the CDR3 is TGTGCCAGCAGCCAAAGTTACAGCAACAGGGGGAACACCTTC. It translates to CASSQSYSNRGNTF. This rearrangement joins TRBV14 to TRBJ1-2; TRBD1 aligns across 8 bases. CDR1 and CDR2 (germline): SGHDN, FVKESK. There are 14 residues in the CDR3. V lost 2 bases, J lost 12 bases, and 11 bases stayed unmatched.

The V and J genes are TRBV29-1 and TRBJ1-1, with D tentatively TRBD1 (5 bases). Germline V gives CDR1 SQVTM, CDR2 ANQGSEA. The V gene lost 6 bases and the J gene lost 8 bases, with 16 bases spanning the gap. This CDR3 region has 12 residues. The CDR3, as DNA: TGCAGCGTCCGCACGGGACTCTCCGAAGCTTTCTTT. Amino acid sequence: CSVRTGLSEAFF.

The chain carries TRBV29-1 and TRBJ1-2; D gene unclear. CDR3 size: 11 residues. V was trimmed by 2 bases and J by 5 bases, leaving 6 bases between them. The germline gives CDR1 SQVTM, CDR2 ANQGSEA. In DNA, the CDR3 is TGCAGCGTTGAACGGTCATATGGCTACACCTTC. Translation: CSVERSYGYTF. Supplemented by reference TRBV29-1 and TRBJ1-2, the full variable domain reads SAVISQKPSRDICQRGTSLTIQCQVDSQVTMMFWYRQQPGQSLTLIATANQGSEATYESGFVIDKFPISRPNLTFSTLTVSNMSPEDSSIYLCSVERSYGYTFGSGTRLTVV.

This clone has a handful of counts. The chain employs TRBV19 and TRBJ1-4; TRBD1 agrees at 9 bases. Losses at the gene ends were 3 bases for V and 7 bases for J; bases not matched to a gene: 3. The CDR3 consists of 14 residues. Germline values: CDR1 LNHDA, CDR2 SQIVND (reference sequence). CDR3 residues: CASSIGTGREKLFF. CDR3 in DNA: TGTGCCAGTAGTATTGGGACAGGGCGTGAAAAACTGTTTTTT.